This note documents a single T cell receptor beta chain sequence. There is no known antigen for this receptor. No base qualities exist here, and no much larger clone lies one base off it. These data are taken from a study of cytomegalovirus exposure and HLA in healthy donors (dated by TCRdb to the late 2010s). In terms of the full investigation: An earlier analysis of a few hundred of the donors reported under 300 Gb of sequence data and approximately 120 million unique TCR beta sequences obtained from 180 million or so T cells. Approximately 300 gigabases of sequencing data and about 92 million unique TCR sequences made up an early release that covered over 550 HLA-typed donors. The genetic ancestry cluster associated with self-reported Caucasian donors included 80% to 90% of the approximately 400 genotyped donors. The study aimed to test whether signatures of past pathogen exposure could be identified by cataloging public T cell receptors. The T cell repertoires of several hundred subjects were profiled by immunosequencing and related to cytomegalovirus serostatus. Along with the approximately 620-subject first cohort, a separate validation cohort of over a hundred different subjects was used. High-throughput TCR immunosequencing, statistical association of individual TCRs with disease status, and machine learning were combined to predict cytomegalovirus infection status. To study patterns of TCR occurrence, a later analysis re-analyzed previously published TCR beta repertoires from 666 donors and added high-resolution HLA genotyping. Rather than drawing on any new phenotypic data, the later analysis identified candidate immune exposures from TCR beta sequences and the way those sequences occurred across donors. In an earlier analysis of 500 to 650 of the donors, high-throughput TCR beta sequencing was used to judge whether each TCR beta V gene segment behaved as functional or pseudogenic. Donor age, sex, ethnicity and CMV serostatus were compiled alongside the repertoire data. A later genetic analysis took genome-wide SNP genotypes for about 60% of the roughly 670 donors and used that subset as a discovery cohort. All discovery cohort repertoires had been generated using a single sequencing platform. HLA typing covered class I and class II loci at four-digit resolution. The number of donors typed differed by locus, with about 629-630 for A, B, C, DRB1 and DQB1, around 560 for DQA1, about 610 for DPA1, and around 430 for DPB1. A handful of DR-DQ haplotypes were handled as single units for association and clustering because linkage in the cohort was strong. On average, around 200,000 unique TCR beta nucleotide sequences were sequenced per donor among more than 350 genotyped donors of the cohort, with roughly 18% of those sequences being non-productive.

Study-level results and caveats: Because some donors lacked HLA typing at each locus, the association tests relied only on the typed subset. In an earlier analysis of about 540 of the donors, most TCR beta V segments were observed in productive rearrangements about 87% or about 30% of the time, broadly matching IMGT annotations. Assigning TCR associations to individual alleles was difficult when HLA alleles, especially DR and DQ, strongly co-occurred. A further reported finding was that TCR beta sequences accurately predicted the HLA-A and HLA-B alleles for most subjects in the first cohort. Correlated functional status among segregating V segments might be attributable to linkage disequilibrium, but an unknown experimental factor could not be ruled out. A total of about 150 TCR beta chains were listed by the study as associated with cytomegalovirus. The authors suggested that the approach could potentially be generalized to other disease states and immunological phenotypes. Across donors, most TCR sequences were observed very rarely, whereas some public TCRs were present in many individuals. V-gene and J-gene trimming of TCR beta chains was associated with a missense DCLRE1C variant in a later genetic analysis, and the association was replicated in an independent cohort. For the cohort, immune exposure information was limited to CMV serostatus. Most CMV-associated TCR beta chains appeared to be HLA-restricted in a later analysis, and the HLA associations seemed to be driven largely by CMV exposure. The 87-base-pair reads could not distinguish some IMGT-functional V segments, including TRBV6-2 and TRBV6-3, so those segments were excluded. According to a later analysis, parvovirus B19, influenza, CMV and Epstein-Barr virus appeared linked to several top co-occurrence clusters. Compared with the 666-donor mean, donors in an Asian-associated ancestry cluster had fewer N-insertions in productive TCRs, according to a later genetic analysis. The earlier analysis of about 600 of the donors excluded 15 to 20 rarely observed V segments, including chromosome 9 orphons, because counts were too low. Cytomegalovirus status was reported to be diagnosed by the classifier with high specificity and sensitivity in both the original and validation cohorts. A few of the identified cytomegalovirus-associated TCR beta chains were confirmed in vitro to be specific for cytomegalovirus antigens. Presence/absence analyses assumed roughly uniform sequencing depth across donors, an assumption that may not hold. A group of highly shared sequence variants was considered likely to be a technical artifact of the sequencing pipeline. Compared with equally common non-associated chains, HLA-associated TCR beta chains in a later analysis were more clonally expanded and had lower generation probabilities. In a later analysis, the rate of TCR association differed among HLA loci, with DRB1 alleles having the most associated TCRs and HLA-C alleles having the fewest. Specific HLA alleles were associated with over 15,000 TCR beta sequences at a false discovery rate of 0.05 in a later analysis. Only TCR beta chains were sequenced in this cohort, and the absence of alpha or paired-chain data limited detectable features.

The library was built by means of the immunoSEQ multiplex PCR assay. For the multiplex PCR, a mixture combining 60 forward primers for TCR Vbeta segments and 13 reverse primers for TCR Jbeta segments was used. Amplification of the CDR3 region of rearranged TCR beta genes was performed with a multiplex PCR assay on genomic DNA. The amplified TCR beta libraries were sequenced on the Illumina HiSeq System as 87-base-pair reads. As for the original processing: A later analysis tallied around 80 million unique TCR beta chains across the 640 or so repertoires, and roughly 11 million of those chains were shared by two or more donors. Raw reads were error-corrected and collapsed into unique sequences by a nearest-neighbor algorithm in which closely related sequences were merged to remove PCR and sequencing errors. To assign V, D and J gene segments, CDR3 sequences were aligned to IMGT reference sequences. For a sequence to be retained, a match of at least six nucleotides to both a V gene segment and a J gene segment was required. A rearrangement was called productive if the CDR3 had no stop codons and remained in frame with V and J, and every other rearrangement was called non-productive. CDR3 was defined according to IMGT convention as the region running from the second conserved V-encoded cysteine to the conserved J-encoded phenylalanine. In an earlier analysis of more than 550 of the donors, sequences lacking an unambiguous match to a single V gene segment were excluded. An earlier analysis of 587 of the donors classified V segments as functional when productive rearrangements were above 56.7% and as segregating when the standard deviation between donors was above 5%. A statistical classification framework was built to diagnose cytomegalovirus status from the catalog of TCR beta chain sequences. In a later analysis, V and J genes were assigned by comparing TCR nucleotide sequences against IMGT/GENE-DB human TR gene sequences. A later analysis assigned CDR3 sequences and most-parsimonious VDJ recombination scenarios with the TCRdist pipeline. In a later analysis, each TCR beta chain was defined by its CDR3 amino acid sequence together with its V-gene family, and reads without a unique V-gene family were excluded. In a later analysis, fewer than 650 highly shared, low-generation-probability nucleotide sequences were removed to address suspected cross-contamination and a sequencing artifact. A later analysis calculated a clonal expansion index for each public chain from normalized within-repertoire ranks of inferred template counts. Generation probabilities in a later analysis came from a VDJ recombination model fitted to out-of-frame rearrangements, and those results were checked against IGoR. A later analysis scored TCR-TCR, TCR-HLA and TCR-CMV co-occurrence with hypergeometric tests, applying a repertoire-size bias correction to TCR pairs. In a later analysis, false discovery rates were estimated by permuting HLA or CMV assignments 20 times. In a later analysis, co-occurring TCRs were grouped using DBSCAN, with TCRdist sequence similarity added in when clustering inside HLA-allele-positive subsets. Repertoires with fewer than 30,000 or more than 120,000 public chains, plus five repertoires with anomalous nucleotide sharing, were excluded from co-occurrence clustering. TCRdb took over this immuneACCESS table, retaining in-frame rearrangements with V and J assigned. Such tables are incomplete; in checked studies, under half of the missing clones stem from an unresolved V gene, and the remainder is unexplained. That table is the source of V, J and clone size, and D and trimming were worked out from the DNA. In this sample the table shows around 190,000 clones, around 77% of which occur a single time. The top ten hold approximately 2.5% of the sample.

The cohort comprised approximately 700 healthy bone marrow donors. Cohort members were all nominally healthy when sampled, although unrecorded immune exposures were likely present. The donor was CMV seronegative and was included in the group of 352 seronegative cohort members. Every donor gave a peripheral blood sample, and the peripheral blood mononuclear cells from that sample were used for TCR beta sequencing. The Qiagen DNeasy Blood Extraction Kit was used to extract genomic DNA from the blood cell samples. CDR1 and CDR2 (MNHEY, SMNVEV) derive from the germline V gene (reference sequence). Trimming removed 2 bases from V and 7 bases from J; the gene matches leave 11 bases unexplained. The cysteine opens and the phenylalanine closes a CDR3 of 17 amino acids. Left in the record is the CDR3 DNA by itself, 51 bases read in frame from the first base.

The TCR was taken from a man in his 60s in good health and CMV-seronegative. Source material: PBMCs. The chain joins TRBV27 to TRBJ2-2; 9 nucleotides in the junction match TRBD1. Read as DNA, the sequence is TGTGCCAGCAGTTTAAGTGGACAGGGGATCTCGGTCGGGGAGCTGTTTTTT. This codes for CASSLSGQGISVGELFF.